A selection of T cell receptor beta chains follows, all from one sample in a study of immune evolution from preneoplasia to lung adenocarcinoma. The data were produced by immunoSEQ multiplex PCR, yet TCRdb's version contains in-frame clones alone and is incomplete. The table has about 21,000 clones, roughly 75% seen once. The source material was FFPE invasive lung adenocarcinoma tissue. These receptors were obtained from a person between 55 and 70 years old with lung adenocarcinoma. The CDR3 runs from the conserved cysteine through the conserved F or W. Each record gives: D gene, clone size, V gene, J gene, CDR3 protein, CDR3 DNA. The D gene is left open where the match is weak. Expanded clones are given a class, and other clones once, few, many or no size at all.

.	once	TRBV5-1	TRBJ2-1	CASSLATSYNEQFF	TGCGCCAGCAGCTTGGCCACTTCCTACAATGAGCAGTTCTTC
.	.	TRBV30	TRBJ1-5	CAWNVEYNQPQHF	TGTGCCTGGAATGTCGAGTACAATCAGCCCCAGCATTTT
.	.	TRBV2	TRBJ2-7	CASSEATRGTNEQYF	TGTGCCAGCAGTGAAGCGACCAGGGGAACGAACGAGCAGTACTTC
TRBD1	.	TRBV6-6	TRBJ2-5	CASSYGGQQETQYF	TGTGCCAGCAGTTACGGGGGACAGCAAGAGACCCAGTACTTC
TRBD1	once	TRBV28	TRBJ2-2	CASKTGTAYTGELFF	TGTGCCAGCAAAACCGGGACAGCGTACACCGGGGAGCTGTTTTTT
.	.	TRBV7-9	TRBJ2-3	CASSADRTDTQYF	TGTGCCAGCAGCGCGGACCGGACAGATACGCAGTATTTT
TRBD2	.	TRBV5-1	TRBJ2-5	CASSLGTSGLQETQYF	TGCGCCAGCAGCTTGGGGACTAGCGGGTTACAAGAGACCCAGTACTTC
.	.	TRBV11-3	TRBJ2-2	CASSPRGNTGELFF	TGTGCCAGCAGCCCCAGGGGAAACACCGGGGAGCTGTTTTTT
.	few	TRBV4-1	TRBJ2-7	CASSPYTSGRGRGQYF	TGCGCCAGCAGCCCCTATACTAGTGGTCGCGGGCGGGGGCAGTACTTC
.	.	TRBV5-1	TRBJ2-1	CASSLVAVSSYNEQFF	TGCGCCAGCAGCTTGGTCGCGGTTAGCTCCTACAATGAGCAGTTCTTC
.	.	TRBV5-6	TRBJ1-4	CASSRGRGATNEKLFF	TGTGCCAGCAGCCGCGGCCGGGGTGCAACTAATGAAAAACTGTTTTTT
.	.	TRBV2	TRBJ2-3	CASNDRGGTDTQYF	TGTGCCAGCAATGACAGAGGTGGCACAGATACGCAGTATTTT
TRBD1	few	TRBV7-2	TRBJ2-7	CASSPQGGGNPREQYF	TGTGCCAGCAGCCCACAGGGGGGAGGTAATCCTAGGGAGCAGTACTTC
.	few	TRBV30	TRBJ2-5	CAWELGGSGTQYF	TGTGCCTGGGAACTCGGGGGCTCAGGGACCCAGTACTTC
.	.	TRBV29-1	TRBJ2-6	CSAGTSGANVLTF	TGCAGCGCCGGGACTTCTGGGGCCAACGTCCTGACTTTC
.	.	TRBV5-4	TRBJ2-7	CASSLDQATYEQYF	TGTGCCAGCAGCTTGGACCAAGCGACCTACGAGCAGTACTTC
.	few	TRBV2	TRBJ1-1	CASSEQWNTEAFF	TGTGCCAGCAGTGAACAGTGGAACACTGAAGCTTTCTTT
.	.	TRBV5-1	TRBJ2-1	CASSLYRGAYNEQFF	TGCGCCAGCAGCTTGTACCGGGGAGCGTACAATGAGCAGTTCTTC
TRBD1	few	TRBV18	TRBJ2-7	CASSPSSLGQGYEQYF	TGTGCCAGCTCACCATCATCGCTAGGACAGGGCTACGAGCAGTACTTC
TRBD1	.	TRBV18	TRBJ2-1	CASSLRTGEVNEQFF	TGTGCCAGCTCACTACGGACAGGGGAGGTCAATGAGCAGTTCTTC